The 8 T cell receptor beta chains below all came from one sample that was sequenced in a study of T cell responses to AZD1222 COVID-19 vaccine (dated by TCRdb to the early 2020s). The method behind the library was the immunoSEQ multiplex PCR assay. The table was pulled from immuneACCESS by TCRdb, which kept in-frame rearrangements only. Such tables lose some clones; where checked, under half of the loss comes from unresolved V genes, and the rest has no known cause. The sample table holds 210,000 or so clones, of which 90% to 95% were seen once. The top ten constitute around 1% of the sample. The intended sense of this specimen's time point label: baseline before first vaccination. Read against the paper, the sample's treatment or condition label means: meningococcal conjugate vaccine given as trial control. The sample was peripheral blood, taken on day 0 of MenACWY control vaccination. These receptors all stem from an adult in good health.

V and J are TRBV28 and TRBJ1-3; the D gene is possibly TRBD1 (5 bases). The CDR3 consists of 16 residues. Germline CDR1 reads MDHEN; CDR2 reads SYDVKM. Trimming took off 3 bases at V and 0 bases at J, with 12 bases between the two ends. The CDR3 DNA is TGTGCCAGCAGTTTGTGGGGGGAGGCCTCTGGAAACACCATATATTTT. Amino acid sequence: CASSLWGEASGNTIYF.

The V gene is TRBV5-4, the J gene TRBJ1-4; no clear D. Germline V gives CDR1 SGHNT, CDR2 YYREEE (reference sequence). The CDR3 runs to 15 residues. Trimming stripped 5 bases from V and 2 bases from J, with 13 bases between. CDR3: CASRAGGSTNEKLFF. The CDR3 region has the DNA TGTGCCAGCAGAGCCGGTGGGTCTACTAATGAAAAACTGTTTTTT.

The V gene is TRBV11-3, the J gene TRBJ2-1, with D possibly being TRBD1 (5 bases). Germline assignment: CDR1 SGHNT and CDR2 YENEEA. Trimming removed 2 bases from V and 10 bases from J, with 18 bases in between. The CDR3 runs to 15 residues. The CDR3 spells CASSLNRIAPREQFF. The CDR3 DNA sequence: TGTGCCAGCAGCTTAAACAGGATAGCCCCACGGGAGCAGTTCTTC.

The gene calls are TRBV5-1 and TRBJ1-1; D is possibly TRBD1 (6 bases). Germline CDR1 reads SGHRS; CDR2 reads YFSETQ. Trimming took 5 bases from V and 4 from J, leaving 12 bases between them. This CDR3 has 13 residues. The CDR3 nucleotides are TGCGCCAGCAGGGCAGGGGAAGGCACTGAAGCTTTCTTT. It yields the protein CASRAGEGTEAFF.

The chain employs TRBV15 and TRBJ2-7; D is undetermined. There are 12 residues in the CDR3. Trimming removed 1 base at V and 6 bases at J, with 7 bases between. Germline V CDR1 and CDR2: LNHNV, YYDKDF (reference sequence). DNA for the CDR3: TGTGCCACCAGCAGAGTCGGACGCGAGCAGTACTTC. It translates to CATSRVGREQYF. Variable domain in full (rest from reference TRBV15 and TRBJ2-7): DAMVIQNPRYQVTQFGKPVTLSCSQTLNHNVMYWYQQKSSQAPKLLFHYYDKDFNNEADTPDNFQSRRPNTSFCFLDIRSPGLGDTAMYLCATSRVGREQYFGPGTRLTVT.

V gene TRBV2 combines with J gene TRBJ1-2; D is perhaps TRBD1 (6 bases). The V end was cut by 2 bases, the J end by 5 bases, with 15 bases between. The CDR3 runs to 15 residues. From germline, CDR1 is SNHLY and CDR2 FYNNEI. CDR3: CASSESQVRGYGYTF. CDR3 sequence (DNA): TGTGCCAGCAGTGAATCCCAGGTTAGGGGGTATGGCTACACCTTC.

This CDR3 is CAWKWENTEAFF. The CDR3 coding sequence is TGTGCCTGGAAATGGGAGAACACTGAAGCTTTCTTT. The rearrangement links TRBV30 to TRBJ1-1; D remains ambiguous. This CDR3 comprises 12 residues. Germline loops: CDR1 GTSNPN, CDR2 SVGIG (reference sequence). Deletions cut 4 bases from V and 1 base from J, with 7 bases between.

A single count supports this clone. The V call is TRBV5-7, the J call TRBJ2-1; D gene ambiguous. TRBV5-7 is given ORF status, its function remaining uncertain. The V end lost 1 base, the J end lost 11 bases, and 10 bases lay between the germline ends. The CDR3 contains 12 residues. CDR3 sequence: CASSLPTRKQFF. In DNA, the CDR3 is TGTGCCAGCAGCTTGCCCACAAGGAAGCAGTTCTTC.